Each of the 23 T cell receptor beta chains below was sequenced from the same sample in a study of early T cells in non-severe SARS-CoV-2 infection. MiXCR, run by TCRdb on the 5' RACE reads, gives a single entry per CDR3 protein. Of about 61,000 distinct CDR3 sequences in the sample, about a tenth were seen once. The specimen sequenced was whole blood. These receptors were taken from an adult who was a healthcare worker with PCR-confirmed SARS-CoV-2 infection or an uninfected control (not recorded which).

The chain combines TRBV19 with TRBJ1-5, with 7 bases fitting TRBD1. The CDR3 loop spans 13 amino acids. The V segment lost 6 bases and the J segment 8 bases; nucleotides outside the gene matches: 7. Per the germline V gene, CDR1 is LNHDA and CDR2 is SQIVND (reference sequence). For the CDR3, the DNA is TGTGCCAGTAGCTGGGACAGCACGGAGCCCCAGCATTTT. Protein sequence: CASSWDSTEPQHF.

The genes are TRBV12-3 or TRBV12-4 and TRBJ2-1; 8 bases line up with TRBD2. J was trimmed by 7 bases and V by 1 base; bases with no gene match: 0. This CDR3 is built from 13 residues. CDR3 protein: CASSLGGGNEQFF. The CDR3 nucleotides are TGTGCCAGCAGTTTAGGCGGGGGGAATGAGCAGTTCTTC.

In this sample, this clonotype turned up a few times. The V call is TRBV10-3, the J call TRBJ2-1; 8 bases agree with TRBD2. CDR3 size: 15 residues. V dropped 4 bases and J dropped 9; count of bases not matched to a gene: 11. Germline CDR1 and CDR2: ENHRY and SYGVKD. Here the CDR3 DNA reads TGTGCCATCAGTGGGGAATTAGCGGGGAGCGGTGAGCAGTTCTTC. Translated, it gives CAISGELAGSGEQFF.

The CDR3 region has the DNA TGTGCCAGCAGTCCCGCGACAGGCTTGGATAATTCACCCCTCCACTTT. Translated: CASSPATGLDNSPLHF. The chain employs TRBV12-3 or TRBV12-4 and TRBJ1-6; TRBD1 might be the D (6 bases). V was clipped by 5 bases and J by 5 bases, with 16 bases between them. This CDR3 contains 16 residues.

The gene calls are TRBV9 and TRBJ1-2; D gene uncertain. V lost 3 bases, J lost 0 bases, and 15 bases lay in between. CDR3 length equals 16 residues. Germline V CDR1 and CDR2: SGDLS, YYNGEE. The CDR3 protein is CASSAGKRGSNYGYTF. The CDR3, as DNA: TGTGCCAGCAGCGCAGGAAAGCGCGGGTCTAACTATGGCTACACCTTC.

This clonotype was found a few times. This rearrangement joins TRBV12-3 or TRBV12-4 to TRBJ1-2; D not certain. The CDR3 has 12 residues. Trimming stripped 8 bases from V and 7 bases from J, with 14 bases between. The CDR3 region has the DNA TGTGCCAGCGGAGGAAAGGGCGGTGGCTACACCTTC. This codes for CASGGKGGGYTF.

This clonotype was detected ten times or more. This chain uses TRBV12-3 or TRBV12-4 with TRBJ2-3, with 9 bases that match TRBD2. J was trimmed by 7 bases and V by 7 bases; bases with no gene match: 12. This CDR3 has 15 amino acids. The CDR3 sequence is CASTPGGGGANTQYF. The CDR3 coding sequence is TGTGCCAGCACCCCAGGCGGCGGGGGGGCCAATACGCAGTATTTT.

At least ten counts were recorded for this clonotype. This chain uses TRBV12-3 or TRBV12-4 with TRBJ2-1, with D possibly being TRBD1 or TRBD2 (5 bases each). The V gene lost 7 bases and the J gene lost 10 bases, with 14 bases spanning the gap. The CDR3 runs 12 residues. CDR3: CASTPGPREQFF. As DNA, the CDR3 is TGTGCCAGCACCCCGGGACCCCGCGAGCAGTTCTTC.

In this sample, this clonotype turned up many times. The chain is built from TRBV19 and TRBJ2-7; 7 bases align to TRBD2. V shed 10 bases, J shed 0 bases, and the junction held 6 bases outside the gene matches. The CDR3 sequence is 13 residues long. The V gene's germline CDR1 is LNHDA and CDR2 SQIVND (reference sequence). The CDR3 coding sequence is TGTGCCACCCGGGAGGCCTCCTCCTACGAGCAGTACTTC. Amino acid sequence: CATREASSYEQYF.

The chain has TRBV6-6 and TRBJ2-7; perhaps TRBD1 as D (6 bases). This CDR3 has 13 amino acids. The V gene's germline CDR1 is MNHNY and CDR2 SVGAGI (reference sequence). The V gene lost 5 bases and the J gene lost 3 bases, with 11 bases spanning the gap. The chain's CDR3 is CASSPPGVYEQYF. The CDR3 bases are TGTGCCAGCAGTCCCCCAGGGGTCTACGAGCAGTACTTC.

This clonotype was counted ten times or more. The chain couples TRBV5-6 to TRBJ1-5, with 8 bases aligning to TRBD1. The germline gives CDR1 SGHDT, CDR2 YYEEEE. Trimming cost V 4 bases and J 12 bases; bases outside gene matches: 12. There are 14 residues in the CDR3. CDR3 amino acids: CASSPRQGPPGQHF. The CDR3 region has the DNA TGTGCCAGCAGCCCCAGACAGGGGCCGCCTGGCCAGCATTTT.

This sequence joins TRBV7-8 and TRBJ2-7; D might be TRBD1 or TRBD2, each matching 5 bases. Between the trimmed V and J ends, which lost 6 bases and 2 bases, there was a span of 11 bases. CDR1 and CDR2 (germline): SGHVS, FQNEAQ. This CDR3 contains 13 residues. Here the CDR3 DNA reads TGTGCCAGCAGGAGGGACGGAGCCTACGAGCAGTACTTC. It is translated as CASRRDGAYEQYF.

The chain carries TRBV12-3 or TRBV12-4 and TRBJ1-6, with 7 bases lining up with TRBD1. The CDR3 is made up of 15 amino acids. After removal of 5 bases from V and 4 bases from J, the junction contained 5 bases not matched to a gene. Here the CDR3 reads CASSLGQVYNSPLHF. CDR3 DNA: TGTGCCAGCAGTCTCGGACAGGTTTATAATTCACCCCTCCACTTT.

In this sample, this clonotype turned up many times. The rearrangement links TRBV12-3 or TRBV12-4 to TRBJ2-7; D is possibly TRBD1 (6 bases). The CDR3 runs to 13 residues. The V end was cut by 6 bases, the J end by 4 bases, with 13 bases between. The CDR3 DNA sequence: TGTGCCAGCAGGCCGACAGGCCGGTACGAGCAGTACTTC. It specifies CASRPTGRYEQYF.

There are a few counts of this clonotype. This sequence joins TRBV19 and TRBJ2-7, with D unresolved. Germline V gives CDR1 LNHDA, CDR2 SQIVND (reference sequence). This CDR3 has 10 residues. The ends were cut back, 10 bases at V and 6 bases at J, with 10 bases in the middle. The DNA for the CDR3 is TGTGCCACCTTGGACCGCGAGCAGTACTTC. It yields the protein CATLDREQYF.

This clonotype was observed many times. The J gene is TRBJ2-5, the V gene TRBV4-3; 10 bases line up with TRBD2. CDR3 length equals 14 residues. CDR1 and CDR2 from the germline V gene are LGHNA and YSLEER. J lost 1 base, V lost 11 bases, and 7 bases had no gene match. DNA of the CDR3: TGCGCCCCCTCCGGACTAGCGGCCCAAGAGACCCAGTACTTC. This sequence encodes CAPSGLAAQETQYF.

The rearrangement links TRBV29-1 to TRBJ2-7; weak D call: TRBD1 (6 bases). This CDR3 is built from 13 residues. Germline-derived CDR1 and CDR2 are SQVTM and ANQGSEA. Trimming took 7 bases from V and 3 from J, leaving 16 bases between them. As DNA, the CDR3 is TGCAGCGCTACCAGGGGACCAAACTACGAGCAGTACTTC. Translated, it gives CSATRGPNYEQYF.

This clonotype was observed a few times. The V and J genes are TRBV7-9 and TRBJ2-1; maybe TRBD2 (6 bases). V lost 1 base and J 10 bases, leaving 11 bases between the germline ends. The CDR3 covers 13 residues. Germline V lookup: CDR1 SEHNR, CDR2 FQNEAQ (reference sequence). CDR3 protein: CASSLVGLQEQFF. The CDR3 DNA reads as TGTGCCAGCAGCTTAGTGGGACTGCAGGAGCAGTTCTTC.

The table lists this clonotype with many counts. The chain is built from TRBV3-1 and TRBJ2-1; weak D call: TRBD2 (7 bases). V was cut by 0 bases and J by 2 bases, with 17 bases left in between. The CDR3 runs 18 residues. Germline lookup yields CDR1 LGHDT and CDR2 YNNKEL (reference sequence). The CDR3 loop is CASSQDEGGALPYNEQFF. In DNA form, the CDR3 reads TGTGCCAGCAGCCAAGATGAGGGGGGGGCCCTCCCCTACAATGAGCAGTTCTTC.

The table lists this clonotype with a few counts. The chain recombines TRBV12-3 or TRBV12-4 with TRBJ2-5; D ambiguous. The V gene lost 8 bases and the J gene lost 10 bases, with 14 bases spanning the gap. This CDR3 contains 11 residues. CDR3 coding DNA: TGTGCCAGCCGCGCGGTGGAAGACCAGTACTTC. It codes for CASRAVEDQYF.

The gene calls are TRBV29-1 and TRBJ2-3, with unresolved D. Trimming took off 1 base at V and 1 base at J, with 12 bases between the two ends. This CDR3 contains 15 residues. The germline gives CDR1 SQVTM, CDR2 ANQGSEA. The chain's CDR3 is CSVEASTVGTDTQYF. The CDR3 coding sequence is TGCAGCGTTGAAGCTTCAACAGTAGGCACAGATACGCAGTATTTT.

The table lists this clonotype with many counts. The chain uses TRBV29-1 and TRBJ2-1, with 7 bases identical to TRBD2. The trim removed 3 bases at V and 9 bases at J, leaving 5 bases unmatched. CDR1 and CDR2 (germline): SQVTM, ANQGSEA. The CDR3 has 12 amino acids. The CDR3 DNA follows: TGCAGCGTTGATCCGGGACTATCTGAGCAGTTCTTC. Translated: CSVDPGLSEQFF.

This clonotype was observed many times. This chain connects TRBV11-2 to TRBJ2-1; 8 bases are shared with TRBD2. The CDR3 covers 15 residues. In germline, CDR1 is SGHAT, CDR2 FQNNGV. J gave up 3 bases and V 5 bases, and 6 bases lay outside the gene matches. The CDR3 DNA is TGTGCCAGCAGCGCCCCGGGACTAGTCTACAATGAGCAGTTCTTC. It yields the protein CASSAPGLVYNEQFF.